What follows are 3 T cell receptor beta chains derived from one specimen sequenced in a study of blood T cell repertoires in COVID-19. Using immunoSEQ multiplex PCR, the repertoire was profiled, and TCRdb retains in-frame clones only, with some absent. The repertoire consists of a few hundred thousand clones, with over 80% occurring once and the leading ten covering about 1.2%. The specimen sequenced was PBMCs or T cells enriched from blood (not recorded which). The receptors originated from a human donor in a cohort exposed to, infected with or recovered from COVID-19 (not recorded which). The donor label of this sample is uncertain.

This chain uses TRBV28 with TRBJ1-3; 8 bases agree with TRBD1. This CDR3 contains 19 residues. V lost 7 bases to trimming and J lost 3 bases; unmatched junction nucleotides: 20. Germline V gene lookup returns CDR1 MDHEN and CDR2 SYDVKM. The CDR3 DNA reads as TGTGCCAGCACCCACGGGGGCCAAAGGACAGGGTATTTTGGAAACACCATATATTTT. This translates into CASTHGGQRTGYFGNTIYF.

The chain links TRBV30 to TRBJ2-4, with 7 bases fitting TRBD1. The CDR3 contains 14 residues. Germline V gives CDR1 GTSNPN, CDR2 SVGIG (reference sequence). V dropped 5 bases and J dropped 8; count of bases not matched to a gene: 12. The CDR3 DNA is TGTGCCTGGCCACGGGTGACAGGGAGAGACATTCAGTACTTC. Translated, it gives CAWPRVTGRDIQYF.

This chain connects TRBV13 to TRBJ1-2; no clear D. Trimming took off 5 bases at V and 2 bases at J, with 3 bases between the two ends. The CDR3 spans 11 residues. Germline V gives CDR1 PRHDT, CDR2 FYEKMQ (reference sequence). CDR3 nucleotide sequence: TGTGCCAGCAGCCTGAACTATGGCTACACCTTC. Translating gives CASSLNYGYTF.